This T cell receptor beta chain was profiled in a study of breast tumors, draining lymph nodes, adjacent tissues. TCRdb re-called the multiplex PCR reads through MiXCR, storing one row per CDR3 protein. The sample has some 150,000 distinct CDR3 sequences, 30% to 35% seen once. This clonotype was counted many times. Breast cancer patients provided tissue from their axillary draining lymph nodes. The sequence was collected from a female donor with breast cancer. Some clones in this sample may be carry-over from other donors' samples. Sequenced input: axillary lymph node tissue.

Written as DNA, the CDR3 is TGTGCCAGCAGCATCACAGGGACTAGTGGCTACACCTTC. Protein: CASSITGTSGYTF. The gene calls are TRBV5-5 and TRBJ1-2; possible D gene TRBD1, 6 bases. V was clipped by 4 bases and J by 7 bases, with 14 bases between them. CDR3 length: 13 residues. CDR1 and CDR2 (germline): SGHKS, YYEKEE (reference sequence).